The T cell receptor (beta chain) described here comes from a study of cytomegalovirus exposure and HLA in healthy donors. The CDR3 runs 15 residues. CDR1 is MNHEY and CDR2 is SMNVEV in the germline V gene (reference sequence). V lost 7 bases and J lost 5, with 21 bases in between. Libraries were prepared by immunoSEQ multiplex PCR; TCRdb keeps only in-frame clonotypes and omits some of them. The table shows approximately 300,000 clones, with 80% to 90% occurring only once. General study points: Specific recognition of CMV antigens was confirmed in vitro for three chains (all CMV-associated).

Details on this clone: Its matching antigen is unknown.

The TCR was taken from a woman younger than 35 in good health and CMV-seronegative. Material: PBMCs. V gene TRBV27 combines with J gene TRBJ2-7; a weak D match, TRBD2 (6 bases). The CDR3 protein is CASTPNGGLRHEQYF. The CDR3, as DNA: TGTGCCAGCACCCCGAATGGGGGACTGAGGCACGAGCAGTACTTC.